This TCR beta chain derives from a study of response to subunit inactivated influenza vaccine. Study-wide results and limits: Authors suggested each seasonal flu vaccination may recruit only limited numbers of new T cells.

Germline assignment: CDR1 SGHKS and CDR2 YYEKEE (reference sequence). The germline V and J ends were trimmed by 0 bases and 7 bases, with 11 bases remaining between them. The CDR3 totals 14 residues. As regards this clonotype: What it binds is not known.

MiXCR was run by TCRdb on the RT-PCR reads, yielding one entry per CDR3 protein. This sample has hundreds of thousands of distinct CDR3 sequences, with roughly 23% found just once. The TCR was taken from a man aged 50 or older who received an inactivated influenza vaccine. The input for sequencing was CD4+ T cells sorted from PBMCs, taken less than 6 days after vaccination. The rearrangement joins TRBV5-5 to TRBJ1-3; D is unresolved. The CDR3 DNA reads as TGTGCCAGCAGCTTGGATCAGCAAAGTAACACCATATATTTT. Translating gives CASSLDQQSNTIYF.